What follows is one T cell receptor (beta chain) and its context. The antigen remains unidentified. The method was immunoSEQ multiplex PCR; TCRdb's version includes in-frame clones alone and lacks a portion of them. The repertoire holds over 150,000 clones, with 70% to 90% as singletons. The CDR3 contains 14 residues. CDR1 is SGHDT and CDR2 is YYEEEE in the germline V gene. The germline V and J ends were trimmed by 0 bases and 10 bases, with 14 bases remaining between them. The data belong to a study of cytomegalovirus exposure and HLA in healthy donors. Study conclusions and caveats: Researchers counted 150 to 200 TCR beta chains as cytomegalovirus-associated. Three chains tied to CMV proved CMV antigen-specific in vitro.

Among the roughly 120 subjects of the validation cohort, separate from the 666-subject first cohort, were the donors. Sequenced sample: PBMCs. The chain couples TRBV5-6 to TRBJ2-1; D is perhaps TRBD2 (5 bases). This TCR derives from a human donor in good health. CDR3 nucleotide sequence: TGTGCCAGCAGCTTGGGAGGTGGAGGCTGGGAGCAGTTCTTC. As protein: CASSLGGGGWEQFF.